This T cell receptor (beta chain) was recovered during a study of read filtering for tumor transcriptome and immune sequencing (dated by TCRdb to about 2020). Background on the whole study: Of the patients in the cohort, around 17 were male and more than 12 were female, and their mean age was approximately 70 years, with a range of roughly 40 to 80. Under revised international staging, fewer than ten patients fell into R-ISS I, more than 15 into R-ISS II and about 7 into R-ISS III. After DNase treatment, whole-transcriptome libraries were prepared with the TruSeq RNA Access Library Prep Kit. TCR-region mapped reads per sample ranged from about 4.05 to 11 million with IR-seq versus only about 85 to 1273 with RNA-seq. Using the same bone marrow samples, the study ran both targeted immune repertoire sequencing and bulk whole-transcriptome sequencing and then compared the TCR repertoires from each method. A main aim was a read-filtering strategy for immune repertoire data, specifically whether clonotypes supported by a single read should be removed.

Unmatched junction bases come to 6, with V trimmed by 7 bases and J by 2 bases. Reading the germline V gene gives CDR1 SNHLY and CDR2 FYNNEI. The CDR3, cysteine through phenylalanine, is 14 amino acids long. Of all the DNA, just the CDR3 is kept, 42 bases in frame from base 1. Each patient had bone marrow sampled at the time of active disease. Ficoll-Hypaque density gradient centrifugation was used to isolate bone marrow mononuclear cells. Myeloma plasma cells were removed and CD138-negative cells were collected by negative selection after labeling with CD138 magnetic microbeads on a MACS separator. Flow cytometry with CD138 antibodies on an Attune NxT was used to check how pure the isolated cells were. Total RNA was extracted with TRIzol reagent and quantified with a NanoDrop spectrophotometer. For each patient, paired RNA-seq and IR-seq were run on the CD138-negative bone marrow sample from that patient.

Starting from 400 ng RNA, TCR libraries were constructed with the Immunoverse kit using molecular barcoded adaptors that cover the alpha/delta and beta/gamma chains. TCR library preparation was performed with the same RNA that was used for transcriptome sequencing. Sequencing of TCR libraries was carried out on an Illumina HiSeq 4000 with 2 x 150 cycles. Per the authors' processing: With MiXCR, TCR reads were aligned to human V, D, J and C references and assembled into CDR3 clonotypes, with quality filtering and error correction included. The tcR package in R was used to analyze clonotype counts and gene usage diversity. For inspection of raw mapping reads, RNA-seq reads were mapped by STAR aligner version 2.5.3a onto GRCh37 of the human genome. To test the effect of sequencing depth on detected clonotypes, IR-seq fastq files were randomly downsampled using Seqtk 1.3. TCRdb took the public reads, trimmed them with fastp at Q25, ran MiXCR for clone calling and kept in-frame beta chains. A single entry per CDR3 protein holds the most common genes and DNA from its merged rows. TCRdb, not the original authors, processed these V and J calls. Within this sample are 50,000 to 65,000 distinct CDR3 sequences, with approximately 19% of them counted one time only. The top ten clones comprise about 11% of the sample.

This clonotype was counted at least ten times. Its antigen remains unidentified. Base qualities are not provided; no much larger clone lies one nucleotide away. Results the study describes overall, beyond this receptor: Removing single-read clonotypes increased the correlation between IR-seq and RNA-seq shared clonotype proportions. Single-read clonotypes made up around 82% of clonotypes but only about 4% of total reads in IR-seq, compared with approximately 70% of clonotypes and 44.6% of reads in RNA-seq. The sorted CD138-negative fraction was a mixed bone marrow immune population, not purified T cells. Clonotypes were captured by IR-seq at much higher depth and more reliably than by RNA-seq, and smaller IR-seq throughput was sufficient for identification of most shared clonotypes.

The sequence joins TRBV2 to TRBJ2-3, and 7 junctional nucleotides match TRBD1. The TCR comes from a donor at least 40 years old with multiple myeloma. Material for sequencing was a population of CD138-negative cells sorted from bone marrow. What this sample's cell subset or site label stands for: bone marrow mononuclear cells depleted of CD138+ plasma/myeloma cells by negative magnetic selection. The CDR3 reads as follows: CASNPGQFTDTQYF. The nucleotide sequence reads TGTGCCAGCAACCCGGGACAGTTCACAGATACGCAGTATTTT.